This T cell receptor beta chain was profiled in a study of cytomegalovirus exposure and HLA in healthy donors. From germline, CDR1 is SNHLY and CDR2 FYNNEI. V was pared by 10 bases and J by 1 base, with 12 bases of the junction left unmatched. This CDR3 region has 15 residues. 60 Vbeta and 13 Jbeta primers were used in PCR. Libraries were prepared by immunoSEQ multiplex PCR; TCRdb keeps only in-frame clonotypes and omits some of them. The sample has roughly 110,000 clones; 60% to 85% are singletons. Study-level findings and limits: An analysis done earlier found most TCR beta V segments productive about 90% or about 30% of the time. There were a few CMV-associated chains whose specificity for CMV antigens was confirmed in vitro. Sequencing likely generated an artifact that appeared as a cluster of highly shared sequence variants.

This clone has just a few counts. Its target is not known. The clonotype comes from a male donor in good health and CMV-seropositive. J is TRBJ1-1 and V is TRBV2; 7 bases match TRBD1. Sequenced input: PBMCs. The CDR3 spells CATLQGFRPNTEAFF. In DNA form, the CDR3 reads TGTGCCACCCTACAGGGGTTCCGCCCGAACACTGAAGCTTTCTTT.